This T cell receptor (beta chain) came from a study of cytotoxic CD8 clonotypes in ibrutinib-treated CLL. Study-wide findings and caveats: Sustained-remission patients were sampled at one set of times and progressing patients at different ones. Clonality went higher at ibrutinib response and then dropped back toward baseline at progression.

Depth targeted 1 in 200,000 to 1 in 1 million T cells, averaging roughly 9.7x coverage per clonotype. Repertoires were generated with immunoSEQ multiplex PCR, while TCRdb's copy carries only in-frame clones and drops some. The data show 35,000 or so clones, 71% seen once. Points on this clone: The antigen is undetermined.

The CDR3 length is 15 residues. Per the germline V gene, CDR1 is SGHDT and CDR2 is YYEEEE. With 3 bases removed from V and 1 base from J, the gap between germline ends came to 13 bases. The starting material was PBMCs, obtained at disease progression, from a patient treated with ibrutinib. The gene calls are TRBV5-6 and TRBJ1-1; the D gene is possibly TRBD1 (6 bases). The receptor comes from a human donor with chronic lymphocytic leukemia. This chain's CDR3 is CASSYVTGTNTEAFF. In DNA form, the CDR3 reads TGTGCCAGCAGCTATGTAACAGGGACGAACACTGAAGCTTTCTTT.